This T cell receptor (beta chain) was retrieved from a study of shared clonotypes between healthy human individuals. Study-level information: Every donor yielded three CD4 naive, three CD4 memory, two CD8 naive and one CD8 memory plate.

Trimming took 10 bases from V and 5 from J, leaving 17 bases between them. The CDR3 contains 13 residues. The germline V gene encodes CDR1 ENHRY and CDR2 SYGVKD. Profiling relied on immunoSEQ multiplex PCR, and the TCRdb table lists in-frame clones only, not all of them. This table holds roughly 1,800,000 clones, roughly 94% found once. Cells designated naive CD8 were CD45RO-negative and were positively selected for CCR7, with terminally differentiated effector memory CD45RA+ cells excluded. Study-wide results and limits: What naive subsets generally showed was a larger estimated richness than memory subsets showed. It was only blood that was sampled, and tissue repertoires likely differ. Having only a few donors restricted how much genetic and exposure-history diversity was captured.

Regarding this clone: The antigen remains undetermined.

This receptor was obtained from a man aged 18 to 29 in good health. The rearrangement joins TRBV10-3 to TRBJ2-5; D may be TRBD2 (8 bases). The sequencing sample was made of naive CD8+ T cells sorted from blood. This CDR3 reads CATREGAGETQYF. The CDR3 DNA follows: TGTGCCACCCGGGAGGGGGCGGGCGAGACCCAGTACTTC.